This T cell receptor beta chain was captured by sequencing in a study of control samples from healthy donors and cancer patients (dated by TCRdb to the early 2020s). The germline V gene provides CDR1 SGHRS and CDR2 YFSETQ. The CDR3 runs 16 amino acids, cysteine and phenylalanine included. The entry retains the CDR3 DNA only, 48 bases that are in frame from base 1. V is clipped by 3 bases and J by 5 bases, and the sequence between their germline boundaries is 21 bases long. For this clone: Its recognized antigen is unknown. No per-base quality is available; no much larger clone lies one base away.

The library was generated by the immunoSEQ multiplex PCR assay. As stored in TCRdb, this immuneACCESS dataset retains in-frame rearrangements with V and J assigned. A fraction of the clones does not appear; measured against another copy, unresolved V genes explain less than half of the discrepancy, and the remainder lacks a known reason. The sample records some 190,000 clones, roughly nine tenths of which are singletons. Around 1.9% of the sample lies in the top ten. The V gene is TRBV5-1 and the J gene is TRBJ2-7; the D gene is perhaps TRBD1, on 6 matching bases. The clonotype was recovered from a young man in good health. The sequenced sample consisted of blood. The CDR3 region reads CASSYSATDSLNEQYF. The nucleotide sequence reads TGCGCCAGCAGCTATTCCGCAACGGACAGTTTGAACGAGCAGTACTTC.